This TCR beta chain appears in the sequencing data of a study of blood T cell repertoires in COVID-19. Study summary: Sample material is recorded as cDNA or gDNA derived from T cells, B-cell-depleted T cells, or PBMCs.

The CDR3 consists of 16 residues. The ends were cut back, 3 bases at V and 4 bases at J, with 13 bases in the middle. Germline values: CDR1 MNHEY, CDR2 SMNVEV (reference sequence). Per the authors' pipeline: Reference gene primer amplification yielded estimated nucleated cell counts. TCRdb's copy holds only in-frame clones and misses some; the assay was immunoSEQ multiplex PCR. V, J and clone size derive from that table, while D and trimming were established from the DNA sequence. The sample includes around 85,000 clones, 85% to 90% of them seen just once. The chain employs TRBV27 and TRBJ1-6, with TRBD1 as a possible D gene (5 bases). Sequences were obtained from peripheral blood. The TCR sequence derives from a woman older than 75 with active or convalescent COVID-19. The CDR3 here is CASSLQGGSYNSPLHF. In DNA form, the CDR3 reads TGTGCCAGCAGTTTGCAGGGAGGGTCTTATAATTCACCCCTCCACTTT.